This paragraph covers one T cell receptor beta chain sequence. Antigen specificity is unknown. This record belongs to a study of CD8+ T cells in alopecia areata. Overall study results and limits: Scalp sample data also include resident alphabeta T cells from normal skin. Scalp lesions, especially in alopecia totalis/universalis, had higher clonality than normal scalp. Possibly because of HLA-related factors, TCR sharing was less clear across patients than in mice.

RNA extraction and reverse transcription yielded cDNA as sequencing template. The method was immunoSEQ multiplex PCR; TCRdb's version includes in-frame clones alone and lacks a portion of them. This table holds about 160,000 clones, 87% found once. This receptor was identified in a human donor with alopecia areata. The source material was CD8+ T cells sorted from blood, sampled at week 0.

CDR3 residues: CASSEQGNNQPQHF. Written as DNA, the CDR3 is TGTGCCAGCAGCGAACAGGGAAACAATCAGCCCCAGCATTTT. The rearrangement joins TRBV9 to TRBJ1-5; a weak D match, TRBD1 (6 bases). Per the germline V gene, CDR1 is SGDLS and CDR2 is YYNGEE. The CDR3 extends over 14 amino acids. V lost 3 bases and J 3 bases, leaving 10 bases between the germline ends.